These 11 T cell receptor beta chains share one sample of origin, sequenced in a study of Tregs in tolerant kidney transplant recipients. Some clones are missing from TCRdb's copy, which holds only in-frame ones; the method was immunoSEQ multiplex PCR. Found here are about 30,000 clones; the top ten clones hold approximately 15%. The specimen comprised CD8+ T cells from blood, sampled before the transplant. The origin of the receptors is a human donor who received a combined kidney and bone marrow transplant.

As regards this clone: The read finishes 3 residues shy of the CDR3 end, and the germline J gene is used to complete it. The chain employs TRBV20-1 and TRBJ2-5; TRBD1 might be the D (5 bases). V lost 6 bases to trimming and J lost 4 bases, with 15 bases between them. CDR1 is DFQATT, CDR2 SNEGSKA, per germline (reference sequence). The length of the CDR3 is 13 residues. CDR3 DNA (partial): TGCAGTGCGTCGCTTGACAGCACAGAGACC. This gives the protein CSASLDSTET. The complete CDR3 protein is CSASLDSTETQYF.

Of note for this clone: The read comes to an end 3 residues before the CDR3 does, leaving the germline J gene to fill in the end. This rearrangement joins TRBV20-1 to TRBJ1-4; TRBD1 matches 9 bases. Germline V lookup: CDR1 DFQATT, CDR2 SNEGSKA (reference sequence). This CDR3 has 16 amino acids. Unmatched junction bases numbered 5, after V lost 3 bases and J lost 0 bases. This CDR3 is CSARDRGLATNEKLFF. The sequenced CDR3 bases are TGCAGTGCTAGGGACAGGGGACTTGCAACTAATGAAAAA.

CDR3 DNA (partial): TGTGCCAGCAGTCGAGGACTAGCGCCGAATGAG. This gives the protein CASSRGLAPNE. The full CDR3 protein reads CASSRGLAPNEQFF. This chain connects TRBV12-3 or TRBV12-4 to TRBJ2-1, with 9 bases fitting TRBD2. Coverage ceases 3 residues before the CDR3 finishes, and the germline J gene fills in the end. J gave up 7 bases and V 5 bases, and 6 bases lay outside the gene matches. This CDR3 region has 14 residues.

For this clone: The CDR3 end is not reached by the read, which stops 3 residues before it; the germline J gene fills it in. The chain joins TRBV20-1 to TRBJ2-7; TRBD1 might be the D (5 bases). Deletions cut 3 bases from V and 2 bases from J, with 11 bases between. This CDR3 contains 13 residues. CDR1 DFQATT and CDR2 SNEGSKA come from the germline V gene (reference sequence). The CDR3: CSARTVQAYEQYF. CDR3 DNA, as far as it was read: TGCAGTGCTAGGACAGTCCAAGCCTACGAG.

About this clone itself: The read falls 3 residues short of the CDR3 end, and the missing part is taken from the germline J gene. The chain couples TRBV28 to TRBJ2-7; tentative D call: TRBD1 (6 bases). V lost 6 bases and J 3 bases, leaving 9 bases between the germline ends. Per the germline V gene, CDR1 is MDHEN and CDR2 is SYDVKM. The CDR3 has 12 residues. This CDR3 reads CASSRTVYEQYF. CDR3 DNA (partial): TGTGCCAGCAGCAGGACAGTCTACGAG. The full variable domain, with the rest looked up from reference TRBV28 and TRBJ2-7, is DVKVTQSSRYLVKRTGEKVFLECVQDMDHENMFWYRQDPGLGLRLIYFSYDVKMKEKGDIPEGYSVSREKKERFSLILESASTNQTSMYLCASSRTVYEQYFGPGTRLTVT.

On this clone itself: The CDR3 end falls 3 residues outside the read, so it is completed with the germline J gene. The gene calls are TRBV19 and TRBJ2-1; the match to TRBD1 covers 7 bases. This CDR3 comprises 14 residues. V lost 4 bases and J lost 2; bases outside the gene matches: 2. Germline V gives CDR1 LNHDA, CDR2 SQIVND (reference sequence). The CDR3 spells CASSRQGPYNEQFF. CDR3 DNA, as far as it was read: TGTGCCAGTAGTAGACAGGGACCCTACAATGAG.

About this clone: The missing CDR3 end, 3 residues past where the read stops, is filled in from the germline J gene. The chain carries TRBV27 and TRBJ2-1, with D unclear. V was pared by 5 bases and J by 6 bases, with 8 bases between. There are 12 residues in the CDR3. CDR1 is MNHEY, CDR2 SMNVEV, per germline (reference sequence). CDR3 DNA, as far as it was read: TGTGCCAGCAGTCCGCGGAGCAATGAG. Encoded protein: CASSPRSNE. The full-length CDR3 reads as CASSPRSNEQFF.

On this clone: The CDR3 is cut off 3 residues early in the read; its end comes from the germline J gene. The gene calls are TRBV2 and TRBJ2-7, with D maybe TRBD1 (6 bases). Germline-derived CDR1 and CDR2 are SNHLY and FYNNEI. The CDR3 covers 15 residues. The V end was cut by 3 bases, the J end by 3 bases, with 15 bases between. The CDR3 loop reads CASSEPRGKNYEQYF. The sequenced part of the CDR3 DNA is TGTGCCAGCAGTGAGCCCAGGGGTAAAAACTACGAG.

The CDR3 bases that were read are TGTGCCAGCAGCAATATCCCCCAGGATGAG. Protein product: CASSNIPQDE. The whole CDR3 protein reads CASSNIPQDEQFF. The rearrangement joins TRBV7-9 to TRBJ2-1, with no clear D. The missing CDR3 end, 3 residues past where the read stops, is filled in from the germline J gene. The CDR3 length is 13 residues. The germline V and J ends were trimmed by 5 bases and 8 bases, with 13 bases remaining between them. Germline-derived CDR1 and CDR2 are SEHNR and FQNEAQ (reference sequence).

A remark on this clone: The read ends 3 residues before the CDR3 terminus; that terminus is restored from the germline J gene. The rearrangement links TRBV11-2 to TRBJ2-7; D gene ambiguous. The CDR3 runs 13 residues. The ends were cut back, 5 bases at V and 6 bases at J, with 14 bases in the middle. In germline, CDR1 is SGHAT, CDR2 FQNNGV. The CDR3 sequence is CASSPLIGTEQYF. CDR3 bases read: TGTGCCAGCAGCCCACTAATTGGCACCGAG.

Details on this clone: Sequencing ends 3 residues short of the CDR3 end; the germline J gene provides the rest. The V gene is TRBV7-3, the J gene TRBJ2-2; maybe TRBD1 (6 bases). CDR1 is SGHTA and CDR2 is FQGTGA in the germline V gene. Trimming took off 5 bases at V and 6 bases at J, with 16 bases between the two ends. The CDR3 has 15 amino acids. CDR3: CASSPKRGSAGELFF. Incomplete CDR3 DNA: TGTGCCAGCAGCCCGAAAAGGGGGAGCGCCGGGGAG.